The 25 T cell receptor beta chains presented below share a single source sample, sequenced in a study of T cell repertoires in ileal Crohn's disease. This table comes from immunoSEQ multiplex PCR, and its TCRdb copy is limited to in-frame clones, with some not included. The sample contains about 4,200 clones, about 80% of which appear only once. Time point here: inflamed ileum from the surgical specimen. Sequencing input: ileal tissue. Receptor source: an adult with Crohn's disease.

The sample holds a few counts of this clone. The chain employs TRBV5-1 and TRBJ2-7, with unresolved D. CDR3 length: 13 residues. Germline V gene sequence: CDR1 SGHRS, CDR2 YFSETQ. The V end lost 3 bases, the J end lost 3 bases, and 10 bases lay between the germline ends. CDR3 protein: CASSSKADYEQYF. DNA for the CDR3: TGCGCCAGCAGCTCAAAAGCCGACTACGAGCAGTACTTC.

This chain connects TRBV19 to TRBJ2-1; no firm D call. Trimming cost V 0 bases and J 15 bases, with 12 bases left between them. Per germline, CDR1 LNHDA and CDR2 SQIVND (reference sequence). The CDR3 has 12 amino acids. The CDR3 protein is CASSIDPSWAFF. CDR3 sequence (DNA): TGTGCCAGTAGTATAGATCCTTCGTGGGCGTTCTTC.

DNA for the CDR3: TGTGCCAGCAGTTTTCAATCGCCCCAGGGGGACACTGAAGCTTTCTTT. Protein product: CASSFQSPQGDTEAFF. The chain joins TRBV27 to TRBJ1-1, with TRBD1 matching 7 bases. There are 16 residues in the CDR3. Germline CDR1 and CDR2: MNHEY and SMNVEV (reference sequence). V was pared by 3 bases and J by 3 bases, with 10 bases of the junction left unmatched.

V is TRBV28 and J is TRBJ2-3, with TRBD2 as a possible D gene (7 bases). This CDR3 spans 20 amino acids. Germline CDR1 reads MDHEN; CDR2 reads SYDVKM. V lost 6 bases, J lost 2 bases, and 30 bases lay in between. CDR3 sequence: CASSAWGGVRPEDTTDTQYF. The CDR3 DNA sequence: TGTGCCAGCAGCGCTTGGGGGGGCGTGAGGCCCGAGGACACCACAGATACGCAGTATTTT.

The chain recombines TRBV7-2 with TRBJ2-5, with 7 bases identical to TRBD1. This CDR3 contains 16 residues. The V gene's germline CDR1 is SGHTA and CDR2 FQGNSA. V lost 3 bases and J lost 3; bases outside the gene matches: 10. The CDR3 sequence: CASSFRQGGQKETQYF. CDR3 nucleotide sequence: TGTGCCAGCAGCTTCAGACAGGGCGGCCAAAAAGAGACCCAGTACTTC.

The V call is TRBV6-6, the J call TRBJ1-1; TRBD1 aligns across 9 bases. The length of the CDR3 is 16 residues. CDR1 MNHNY and CDR2 SVGAGI come from the germline V gene (reference sequence). After removal of 6 bases from V and 6 bases from J, the junction contained 14 bases not matched to a gene. In DNA form, the CDR3 reads TGTGCCAGCAGGACAGGGGGAGTTCAAATCGGTGCTGAAGCTTTCTTT. Its protein is CASRTGGVQIGAEAFF.

The chain is built from TRBV2 and TRBJ2-2, with TRBD2 as a possible D gene (5 bases). Trimming stripped 5 bases from V and 4 bases from J, with 11 bases between. Germline assignment: CDR1 SNHLY and CDR2 FYNNEI. There are 14 residues in the CDR3. CDR3 in DNA: TGTGCCAGCAGTAGCGGAGGAATCACCGGGGAGCTGTTTTTT. Translation gives CASSSGGITGELFF.

With respect to this clone: An end of the junction differs from the germline gene, which may be a read error. V usage is TRBV7-2 and J usage is TRBJ1-2; 9 bases map to TRBD1. The CDR3 length is 14 residues. Germline V CDR1 and CDR2: SGHTA, FQGNSA. CDR3 coding DNA: TGTGCCGGCAGCTTAGTGGGACAGGGCTATGGCTACACCTTC. The encoded protein is CAGSLVGQGYGYTF.

This sequence joins TRBV7-2 and TRBJ2-7; 12 positions agree with TRBD2. This CDR3 is 18 amino acids long. Germline V lookup: CDR1 SGHTA, CDR2 FQGNSA. J gave up 0 bases and V 1 base, and 7 bases lay outside the gene matches. CDR3: CASSLVASGGVSSYEQYF. The CDR3 coding sequence is TGTGCCAGCAGCTTAGTAGCTAGCGGGGGGGTAAGCTCCTACGAGCAGTACTTC.

CDR3 sequence reads: CASSPLGTSEKLFF. The CDR3 region has the DNA TGTGCCAGCAGCCCCCTGGGGACATCTGAAAAACTGTTTTTT. The J gene is TRBJ1-4, the V gene TRBV7-2; the D gene is possibly TRBD1 (6 bases). Germline V gene data show CDR1 as SGHTA and CDR2 as FQGNSA. CDR3 length equals 14 residues. Trimming stripped 5 bases from V and 7 bases from J, with 14 bases between.

The chain uses TRBV2 and TRBJ2-3; 11 bases map to TRBD2. This CDR3 contains 20 residues. The germline V gene encodes CDR1 SNHLY and CDR2 FYNNEI. The J segment lost 4 bases and the V segment lost 2 bases, leaving 17 bases of the junction unmatched. In DNA form, the CDR3 reads TGTGCCAGCAGTGAAAATACTTGGAGTCTAGCGGGGGGCGGCGCAGATACGCAGTATTTT. Encoded protein: CASSENTWSLAGGGADTQYF.

The V and J genes are TRBV14 and TRBJ1-1, with D unresolved. The CDR3 has 13 amino acids. Germline V gene data show CDR1 as SGHDN and CDR2 as FVKESK. The V and J ends lost 3 bases and 3 bases respectively, with 8 bases between them. The chain's CDR3 is CASSQMPHTEAFF. In DNA form, the CDR3 reads TGTGCCAGCAGCCAGATGCCTCACACTGAAGCTTTCTTT. Drawing the rest from reference TRBV14 and TRBJ1-1, the complete variable domain is EAGVTQFPSHSVIEKGQTVTLRCDPISGHDNLYWYRRVMGKEIKFLLHFVKESKQDESGMPNNRFLAERTGGTYSTLKVQPAELEDSGVYFCASSQMPHTEAFFGQGTRLTVV.

This chain joins TRBV13 and TRBJ2-3, with TRBD2 as a possible D gene (6 bases). The V gene's germline CDR1 is PRHDT and CDR2 FYEKMQ (reference sequence). The CDR3 runs to 15 residues. Between the trimmed V and J ends, which lost 5 bases and 0 bases, there was a span of 12 bases. CDR3 region: CASSRPGGSTDTQYF. In DNA, the CDR3 is TGTGCCAGCAGCCGCCCCGGGGGAAGCACAGATACGCAGTATTTT.

The chain links TRBV6-6 to TRBJ1-2; D uncertain. The V end was cut by 6 bases, the J end by 2 bases, with 10 bases between. CDR3 size: 13 residues. CDR1 is MNHNY and CDR2 is SVGAGI in the germline V gene (reference sequence). The CDR3 nucleotides are TGTGCCAGCAGCCGCGACGGAAACTATGGCTACACCTTC. Translated, it gives CASSRDGNYGYTF.

The chain employs TRBV6-1 and TRBJ2-7; TRBD2 matches at 7 bases. Per the germline V gene, CDR1 is MNHNS and CDR2 is SASEGT. The CDR3 runs to 14 residues. After removal of 7 bases from V and 2 bases from J, the junction contained 8 bases not matched to a gene. CDR3 amino acids: CASTAGEPPYEQYF. The CDR3 bases are TGTGCCAGCACCGCGGGGGAACCCCCCTACGAGCAGTACTTC.

V is TRBV27 and J is TRBJ1-2, with D unresolved. The CDR3 is made up of 16 amino acids. The V gene lost 0 bases and the J gene lost 4 bases, with 15 bases spanning the gap. CDR1 is MNHEY, CDR2 SMNVEV, per germline (reference sequence). For the CDR3, the DNA is TGTGCCAGCAGTTTATCACCGGGTGTGGGAAGCTATGGCTACACCTTC. Encoded protein: CASSLSPGVGSYGYTF.

The chain couples TRBV11-1 to TRBJ2-5, with D unclear. CDR1 is SGHAT, CDR2 FQDESV, per germline (reference sequence). This CDR3 has 14 amino acids. V was clipped by 3 bases and J by 5 bases, with 13 bases between them. CDR3 in DNA: TGTGCCAGCAGCTTGCAAGGGCTAGGGGAGACCCAGTACTTC. Encoded protein: CASSLQGLGETQYF. Filled out from reference TRBV11-1 and TRBJ2-5, the complete variable domain reads EAEVAQSPRYKITEKSQAVAFWCDPISGHATLYWYRQILGQGPELLVQFQDESVVDDSQLPKDRFSAERLKGVDSTLKIQPAELGDSAMYLCASSLQGLGETQYFGPGTRLLVL.

This rearrangement joins TRBV30 to TRBJ1-4, with a weak D call TRBD1 (5 bases). Germline V gene sequence: CDR1 GTSNPN, CDR2 SVGIG (reference sequence). Trimming stripped 4 bases from V and 3 bases from J, with 12 bases between. The length of the CDR3 is 14 residues. The CDR3 here is CAWTRWGANEKLFF. DNA for the CDR3: TGTGCCTGGACTAGGTGGGGGGCTAATGAAAAACTGTTTTTT.

The chain joins TRBV5-1 to TRBJ1-5; D is undetermined. CDR3 length: 15 amino acids. V gave up 6 bases and J gave up 0 bases, with 13 bases separating them. Germline CDR1 SGHRS, CDR2 YFSETQ. The DNA for the CDR3 is TGCGCCAGCACCCCCAGTTATAGTAGCAATCAGCCCCAGCATTTT. As protein: CASTPSYSSNQPQHF.

The chain recombines TRBV29-1 with TRBJ2-5, with 15 bases identical to TRBD2. Germline V gene lookup returns CDR1 SQVTM and CDR2 ANQGSEA. Unmatched junction bases numbered 3, after V lost 5 bases and J lost 5 bases. The CDR3 covers 14 residues. The CDR3 region has the DNA TGCAGCGTTACCGGACTAGCGGGGGGGGAGACCCAGTACTTC. Translated: CSVTGLAGGETQYF.

This rearrangement joins TRBV27 to TRBJ2-3, with D perhaps matching TRBD2 (7 bases). Trimming took off 0 bases at V and 2 bases at J, with 27 bases between the two ends. The CDR3 is 21 amino acids. Germline V CDR1 and CDR2: MNHEY, SMNVEV (reference sequence). CDR3: CASSLSLRGGGAQLNTDTQYF. Here the CDR3 DNA reads TGTGCCAGCAGTTTATCTCTCAGGGGCGGGGGAGCGCAGCTCAACACAGATACGCAGTATTTT.

This clone is large in the sample. V gene TRBV2 combines with J gene TRBJ2-7; either TRBD1 or TRBD2 may fit D (5 bases each). The CDR3 is 15 residues long. V dropped 6 bases and J dropped 0 bases, with 15 bases sitting between them. The germline V gene has CDR1 SNHLY and CDR2 FYNNEI. The CDR3 DNA reads as TGTGCCAGCAGCGGTGGGACCCTTAGCTCCTACGAGCAGTACTTC. This encodes CASSGGTLSSYEQYF. Full variable domain (remainder filled in from reference TRBV2 and TRBJ2-7): EPEVTQTPSHQVTQMGQEVILRCVPISNHLYFYWYRQILGQKVEFLVSFYNNEISEKSEIFDDQFSVERPDGSNFTLKIRSTKLEDSAMYFCASSGGTLSSYEQYFGPGTRLTVT.

The CDR3 loop is CASQGTGLGETQYF. DNA for the CDR3: TGTGCCAGCCAAGGGACAGGGCTGGGGGAGACCCAGTACTTC. The chain links TRBV2 to TRBJ2-5; 9 nucleotides match TRBD1. Germline CDR1 and CDR2: SNHLY and FYNNEI. This CDR3 region has 14 residues. Germline trimming cut 8 bases from V and 5 bases from J; bases unmatched to any gene: 9.

The CDR3 sequence is CASSQEYDRGGYGYTF. The CDR3 nucleotides are TGCGCCAGCAGCCAAGAATACGACAGGGGAGGTTATGGCTACACCTTC. This chain connects TRBV4-1 to TRBJ1-2, with 8 positions matching TRBD1. Germline CDR1 and CDR2: MGHRA and YSYEKL. V lost 0 bases, J lost 5 bases, and 8 bases stayed unmatched. This CDR3 comprises 16 residues.

The chain has TRBV9 and TRBJ1-2, with 7 bases identical to TRBD1. There are 15 residues in the CDR3. Looked up from germline, CDR1 is SGDLS and CDR2 is YYNGEE. With V trimmed by 4 bases and J by 1 base, 7 bases remained unmatched. The CDR3 sequence: CASSPATGLNYGYTF. The CDR3 region has the DNA TGTGCCAGCAGCCCGGCGACAGGGCTTAACTATGGCTACACCTTC.